The source of this T cell receptor (beta chain) is a study of shared clonotypes between healthy human individuals (dated by TCRdb to the early 2020s). With regard to the full study: A few men and a couple of women, aged 18 to 49 years, made up the cohort. For each donor, CD4 naive and CD4 memory were each run on three plates, CD8 naive on two plates, and CD8 memory on one plate. The study deeply sequenced blood TCR repertoires of five healthy adults to estimate repertoire size and the extent of clonotype sharing between individuals. To increase sequencing depth and limit assay-specific biases, different laboratories used diverse techniques to prepare libraries and sequence TCR repertoires. Each donor's leukapheresis produced roughly between roughly 0.85 and 9.5 billion PBMCs. What the research found in general, with its limitations: Incomplete sequencing was indicated by rarefaction of sorted-subset datasets, despite the large sequencing depth. Pairwise subsampling led to the expectation that sequencing depth would affect the degree of clonotype sharing among donors. The genetic and exposure-history diversity represented was limited by the small number of donors. Naive subsets generally had larger estimated clonotype richness than memory subsets. Sampling was restricted to blood, and TCR repertoires in tissues likely differ from the TCR repertoires found in blood. Higher generation probabilities were observed for clonotypes shared by all four sorted-subset donors than for non-shared clonotypes. Across a handful of donors, 4.5% to 6.5% of naive CD4, roughly 3.8% of naive CD8, about 2.3% of memory CD4, and 0.4% of memory CD8 clonotypes were shared.

The donors were healthy, HIV-negative adults with no recently reported acute infections or vaccinations. Every donor was a Caucasian adult residing in Nashville, Tennessee, USA. CD4+ T cells were enriched by magnetic negative selection; naive cells were then positively selected on CD45RA, and the negative fraction formed the memory subset. After blood collection by leukapheresis, PBMCs were isolated using Ficoll-Histopaque density gradient centrifugation and then cryopreserved in the vapor phase of liquid nitrogen. Analytical flow cytometry was used to check the purity and quantity of each magnetically sorted T cell population. Genomic DNA was isolated from every sorted fraction and measured by UV absorbance on a Nanodrop 2000c. This clone was recorded only once. The clone's antigen remains unknown. A single base separates this from a much larger clone, so it may be a read error. Germline trimming amounts to 5 bases on V and 3 bases on J, with 3 as the count of junction bases outside the gene matches. Spanning cysteine to phenylalanine, the CDR3 consists of 15 amino acids. CDR3 DNA only is kept here, 45 bases in frame from base 1. CDR1 is given as MNHEY and CDR2 as SMNVEV, both from the germline V gene (reference sequence).

Using the deep immunoSEQ assay, multiplex PCR amplified TCR CDR3 regions from genomic DNA. Extracted genomic DNA from each cell subset was distributed evenly across all wells of several immunoSEQ 96-well plates, and each plate was treated as a replicate. For sorted subsets, around 200 ng genomic DNA, equal to tens of thousands of T cell genomes, was loaded into each replicate PCR. Purified libraries were quantified with a Qubit 3.0 fluorometer, sized on a Bioanalyzer 2100, and re-quantified with the KAPA Library Quantification kit. Every immunoSEQ 96-well plate was sequenced on a dedicated single-read 150-cycle Illumina NextSeq 550 flow cell. The authors' analysis ran thus. Because only junctional sequences without quality scores were contained in the immunoSEQ output, filtering matching that applied to full-length reads could not be performed. To assign V/J genes and CDR3, sequences were annotated using PyIR, a Python wrapper for IgBLAST v1.9, with IMGT germline references. Reads with weak V/J assignments (E-value above 1e-6), missing CDR3, stop codons, out-of-frame junctions, or ambiguous translated residues were removed. V3J clonotypes were defined as sequences sharing the same inferred V gene, J gene, and CDR3 amino acid sequence. Percentage overlap between repertoires was computed as shared unique clonotypes divided by the size of the smaller repertoire. RTK rarefaction, the Chao1 estimator, and Recon v2.1 estimates of unobserved clonotypes were used to assess repertoire richness. Generation probabilities were computed with OLGA for all TCRbeta clonotypes obtained by the gDNA method from four donors. The clones in this table, taken by TCRdb from immuneACCESS, are in-frame only. Not every clone is retained; where verified, under half of the shortfall comes from an unresolved V gene, and the cause of the rest is unknown. V and J calls and clone size are given by that table; D and trimming were obtained from the DNA. The table for this sample lists over a million clones; more than 95% of them were counted only once. Of the sample, roughly 1.1% is held by the ten largest clones.

The rearrangement joined TRBV27 to TRBJ2-1; TRBD2 fits 11 bases in the junction. The source of this sequence is a man younger than 40 in good health. Sequenced: naive CD4+ T cells sorted from blood. The cell subset or site label here, explained by the study, means: CD45RA+ positively selected. Here the CDR3 is given as CASSDGTSGYNEQFF. The nucleotide sequence is given as TGTGCCAGCAGTGACGGGACTAGCGGCTACAATGAGCAGTTCTTC.